The table lists the clone carrying this T cell receptor beta chain with many counts. This sample is drawn from a study of molecular identifiers for immune sequencing clone quantification. Background on the study: Naive CD8 cell RNA, from roughly 20,000 or 100,000 cells, was split five ways in replicates, with four sequenced.

Previously published methods and listed TCR primers were used for the bulk TCR libraries. TCRdb recomputed calls from the PCR reads with MiXCR, one row per CDR3 protein. The data hold 300,000 to 400,000 distinct CDR3 sequences, with about 21% observed a single time. CDR1 and CDR2 from the germline V gene are LGHNA and YSLEER. This CDR3 is built from 16 residues. V lost 0 bases and J lost 6; bases outside the gene matches: 9. The V and J genes are TRBV4-3 and TRBJ1-1; TRBD1 aligns across 8 bases. The origin of this receptor is a human donor in good health. Some libraries in this study had Jurkat cell RNA spiked in. Sequencing input: naive CD8+ T cells from blood, with Jurkat cell RNA spiked in. Documented subset: FACS-sorted CD8+CD4-CCR7+CD45RA+ naive T cells. The CDR3 sequence is CASSQERTGSIAEAFF. The CDR3, as DNA: TGCGCCAGCAGCCAAGAGCGGACAGGGAGTATAGCTGAAGCTTTCTTT.